This T cell receptor (beta chain) came from a study of CD8 T cells in Susac syndrome. Concerning this clonotype: Its antigen remains unknown.

Study-level results: None of the CD4+ T cell repertoires in Susac syndrome showed clonal expansion.

Trimming removed 4 bases from V and 10 bases from J; junction bases left unmatched: 5. Germline V gene lookup returns CDR1 MNHEY and CDR2 SVGAGI. This CDR3 region has 14 residues. Random hexamers were used to reverse transcribe 0.5 to 1 ug of RNA. Multiplex immunoSEQ PCR targeted 54 Vbeta and 13 Jbeta TCR beta segments. TCRdb fed the immunoSEQ multiplex PCR reads into MiXCR, producing one record per CDR3 protein. The sample consists of some 170,000 distinct CDR3 sequences, roughly 94% of them appearing once. The source material was CD4+ T cells from PBMCs. The TCR was taken from a human donor with Susac syndrome. The chain recombines TRBV6-5 with TRBJ1-6, with 9 bases fitting TRBD1. The CDR3 DNA sequence: TGTGCCAGCAGTTGGGACAGGGAGGCATCACCCCTCCACTTT. Residues: CASSWDREASPLHF.